This is a list of T cell receptor beta chains from one sample in a study of Tregs in tolerant kidney transplant recipients. Here immunoSEQ multiplex PCR was the method, and the copy in TCRdb shows in-frame clones only, minus some. The repertoire holds some 71,000 clones, 85% to 90% seen once, with approximately 0.4% in the top ten. The input for sequencing was CD4+ T cells from blood, taken before the transplant. Receptors originate from a human donor who received a combined kidney and bone marrow transplant. Both conserved end residues are part of each CDR3. The D gene is left open where the match is weak.

TRBJ2-3 TRBD1 TRBV5-1 CASSLGIGRGQVDTQYF TGCGCCAGCAGCTTGGGTATTGGCAGGGGGCAGGTCGATACGCAGTATTTT
TRBJ1-1 . TRBV2 CASSARGSGTEAFF TGTGCCAGCAGTGCCAGGGGAAGCGGCACTGAAGCTTTCTTT
TRBJ2-1 TRBD2 TRBV9 CASSVWASGTLYNEQFF TGTGCCAGCAGCGTATGGGCTAGCGGGACCCTCTACAATGAGCAGTTCTTC
TRBJ2-5 TRBD2 TRBV30 CAWSETSGEPWETQYF TGTGCCTGGAGTGAGACTAGCGGGGAGCCGTGGGAGACCCAGTACTTC
TRBJ2-7 . TRBV28 CASRTGTSPYEQYF TGTGCCAGCAGGACCGGGACATCTCCCTACGAGCAGTACTTC
TRBJ2-7 TRBD1 TRBV7-2 CASSLATGVSYEQYF TGTGCCAGCAGCTTAGCCACAGGGGTCTCCTACGAGCAGTACTTC
TRBJ2-3 TRBD2 TRBV2 CAGVSGSSTDTQYF TGTGCCGGGGTTAGCGGGTCTAGCACAGATACGCAGTATTTT
TRBJ2-5 TRBD2 TRBV28 CASSNPGLAKGTQYF TGTGCCAGCAGCAATCCGGGACTAGCAAAAGGGACCCAGTACTTC
TRBJ1-3 . TRBV19 CASSNRDRNTIYF TGTGCCAGTAGTAACCGGGACAGAAACACCATATATTTT
TRBJ2-5 . TRBV6-1 CASNRVEETQYF TGTGCCAGCAATCGGGTAGAAGAGACCCAGTACTTC
TRBJ2-1 TRBD2 TRBV6-6 CASSQREGYNEQFF TGTGCCAGCAGTCAGCGGGAGGGTTACAATGAGCAGTTCTTC
TRBJ2-1 . TRBV13 CASSSGLSEQFF TGTGCCAGCAGCTCCGGACTATCTGAGCAGTTCTTC
TRBJ2-5 . TRBV28 CASSLSPNPETQYF TGTGCCAGCAGTTTGAGCCCGAACCCAGAGACCCAGTACTTC
TRBJ1-4 . TRBV7-2 CASSLGQAINEKLFF TGTGCCAGCAGCTTAGGCCAGGCGATTAATGAAAAACTGTTTTTT
TRBJ1-1 . TRBV27 CASSGLLNTEAFF TGTGCCAGCAGTGGACTTCTGAACACTGAAGCTTTCTTT
TRBJ2-1 TRBD2 TRBV11-3 CASSLGRGTSGGGEQFF TGTGCCAGCAGCCTAGGTAGGGGGACTAGCGGCGGCGGTGAGCAGTTCTTC
TRBJ2-1 TRBD2 TRBV2 CASSEGASGWQFF TGTGCCAGCAGTGAAGGTGCTAGCGGGTGGCAGTTCTTC